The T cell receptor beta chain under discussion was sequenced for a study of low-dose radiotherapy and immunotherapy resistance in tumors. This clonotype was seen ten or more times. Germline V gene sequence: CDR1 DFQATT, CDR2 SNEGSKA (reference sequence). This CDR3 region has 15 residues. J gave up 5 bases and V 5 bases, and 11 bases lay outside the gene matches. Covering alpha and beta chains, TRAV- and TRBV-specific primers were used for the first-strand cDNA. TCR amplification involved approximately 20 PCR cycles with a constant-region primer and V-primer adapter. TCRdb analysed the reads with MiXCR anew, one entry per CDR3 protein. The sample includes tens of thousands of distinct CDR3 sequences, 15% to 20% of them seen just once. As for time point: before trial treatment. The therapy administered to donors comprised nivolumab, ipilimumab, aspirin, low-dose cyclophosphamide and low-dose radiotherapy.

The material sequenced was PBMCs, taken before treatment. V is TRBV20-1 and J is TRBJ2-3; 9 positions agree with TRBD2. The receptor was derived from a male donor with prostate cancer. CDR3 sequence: CSASTSGWGLDTQYF. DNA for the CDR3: TGCAGTGCTTCCACTAGCGGGTGGGGATTAGATACGCAGTATTTT.